This TCR beta chain appears in the sequencing data of a study of blood T cells in healthy people across ages. Germline-derived CDR1 and CDR2 are MDHEN and SYDVKM. The CDR3 is 15 amino acids. This clonotype was recorded only once. At one end the junction does not follow the germline gene, possibly because of a read error. Then a second PCR, running roughly 6 to 12 cycles, was carried out with a sample-barcoded 5' primer and a J-beta primer mix. From the 5' RACE reads, TCRdb called clonotypes with MiXCR, one entry per CDR3 protein. Of about 1.5 million distinct CDR3 sequences listed, 42% are singletons.

This TCR was recovered from a woman younger than 35 in good health. The specimen was blood. The chain carries TRBV28 and TRBJ2-3, with TRBD1 as a possible D gene (6 bases). Here the CDR3 reads CASSWGQGISDTQYF. In DNA form, the CDR3 reads TGCGCCAGCAGTTGGGGGCAGGGTATTTCAGATACGCAGTATTTT.